The 16 T cell receptor beta chains presented below share a single source sample, sequenced in a study of blood T cell repertoires in COVID-19. The protocol was immunoSEQ multiplex PCR, while the TCRdb copy is restricted to in-frame clones and leaves out a portion. This table has approximately 190,000 clones, about 88% appearing once. The sequenced sample consisted of PBMCs or T cells enriched from blood (not recorded which). Receptor source: a woman aged 40-49 years in a cohort exposed to, infected with or recovered from COVID-19 (not recorded which).

The chain carries TRBV27 and TRBJ2-7, with a possible D match to TRBD1 (7 bases). CDR3 size: 14 residues. The V and J ends lost 5 bases and 6 bases respectively, with 17 bases between them. Germline V lookup: CDR1 MNHEY, CDR2 SMNVEV (reference sequence). CDR3 DNA sequence: TGTGCCAGCAGTACCACGGGGGCAGGGGGCGAGCAGTACTTC. Protein sequence: CASSTTGAGGEQYF.

The V and J genes are TRBV9 and TRBJ2-2; no definite D call. Trimming removed 0 bases at V and 6 bases at J, with 9 bases between. From germline, CDR1 is SGDLS and CDR2 YYNGEE. The length of the CDR3 is 14 residues. The CDR3, as DNA: TGTGCCAGCAGCGTAGTTAAAATCTCCGGGGAGCTGTTTTTT. This codes for CASSVVKISGELFF.

This clone appeared a few times. CDR3 sequence: CASSEGLYSNQPQHF. The DNA of the CDR3 is TGTGCCAGTAGCGAGGGACTCTATAGCAATCAGCCCCAGCATTTT. The J gene is TRBJ1-5, the V gene TRBV19, with TRBD1 as a possible D gene (5 bases). Germline CDR1 is LNHDA and CDR2 is SQIVND (reference sequence). V gave up 6 bases and J gave up 0 bases, with 12 bases separating them. The CDR3 totals 15 residues. The entire variable domain, with the rest obtained from reference TRBV19 and TRBJ1-5, is as follows: DGGITQSPKYLFRKEGQNVTLSCEQNLNHDAMYWYRQDPGQGLRLIYYSQIVNDFQKGDIAEGYSVSREKKESFPLTVTSAQKNPTAFYLCASSEGLYSNQPQHFGDGTRLSIL.

The chain joins TRBV5-6 to TRBJ1-1, with TRBD1 matching 8 bases. Germline loops: CDR1 SGHDT, CDR2 YYEEEE. V shed 3 bases, J shed 1 base, and the junction held 2 bases outside the gene matches. The CDR3 runs to 14 residues. CDR3 amino acids: CASSWGTGNTEAFF. The CDR3 DNA reads as TGTGCCAGCAGCTGGGGGACAGGGAACACTGAAGCTTTCTTT.

The CDR3 coding sequence is TGTGCCAGCAGTTACGCCGGGAGTCGTGAAAAACTGTTTTTT. Residues: CASSYAGSREKLFF. V gene TRBV7-9 combines with J gene TRBJ1-4; D is uncertain. CDR3 size: 14 residues. Between the trimmed V and J ends, which lost 6 bases and 7 bases, there was a span of 15 bases. Per the germline V gene, CDR1 is SEHNR and CDR2 is FQNEAQ (reference sequence).

A single count supports this clone. The V and J genes are TRBV3-1 (or the pseudogene TRBV3-2) and TRBJ2-5, with D possibly TRBD2 on 5 matching bases. The CDR3 has 19 amino acids. Germline CDR1 is LGHDT and CDR2 is YNNKEL (reference sequence). The V end was cut by 1 base, the J end by 1 base, with 22 bases between. CDR3 sequence (DNA): TGTGCCAGCAGCCAAGTTTTTAGAGGGCAGGCTATACTCCAAGAGACCCAGTACTTC. It yields the protein CASSQVFRGQAILQETQYF.

CDR3 DNA sequence: TGTGCCAGCAGTTCTCCGGGACTAGCCAAGGGGGGACCACAGTATTTT. It translates to CASSSPGLAKGGPQYF. V is TRBV28 and J is TRBJ2-3, with TRBD2 identical over 9 bases. V lost 4 bases, J lost 12 bases, and 17 bases stayed unmatched. The CDR3 loop spans 16 amino acids. Per the germline V gene, CDR1 is MDHEN and CDR2 is SYDVKM. The whole variable domain, remainder taken from reference TRBV28 and TRBJ2-3, is DVKVTQSSRYLVKRTGEKVFLECVQDMDHENMFWYRQDPGLGLRLIYFSYDVKMKEKGDIPEGYSVSREKKERFSLILESASTNQTSMYLCASSSPGLAKGGPQYFGPGTRLTVL.

The chain recombines TRBV5-1 with TRBJ2-1, with TRBD1 matching 9 bases. This CDR3 region has 16 residues. The germline CDR1 and CDR2 sequences are SGHRS and YFSETQ. Trimming took 1 base from V and 4 from J; bases not matched to a gene: 6. CDR3 sequence reads: CASSLLRDRAYNEQFF. CDR3 DNA: TGCGCCAGCAGCTTGCTTAGGGACAGGGCGTACAATGAGCAGTTCTTC.

J is TRBJ1-3 and V is TRBV7-9; D is undetermined. V gave up 5 bases and J gave up 5 bases, with 13 bases separating them. The CDR3 consists of 14 residues. Looked up from germline, CDR1 is SEHNR and CDR2 is FQNEAQ (reference sequence). The CDR3 loop is CASSPRTERNTIYF. CDR3 nucleotides: TGTGCCAGCAGCCCACGGACTGAAAGAAACACCATATATTTT.

V usage is TRBV5-5 and J usage is TRBJ1-4; TRBD1 is a possible D gene (6 bases). There are 15 residues in the CDR3. Germline V lookup: CDR1 SGHKS, CDR2 YYEKEE (reference sequence). V was cut by 5 bases and J by 0 bases, with 11 bases left in between. The CDR3 protein is CASSTGQTTNEKLFF. The CDR3 region has the DNA TGTGCCAGCAGTACCGGACAGACAACTAATGAAAAACTGTTTTTT.

Only a few counts were recorded for this clone. V is TRBV12-3 or TRBV12-4 and J is TRBJ1-1; maybe TRBD1 (5 bases). This CDR3 region has 12 residues. Trimming cost V 6 bases and J 4 bases, with 9 bases left between them. The CDR3 nucleotides are TGTGCCAGCAGGGAGGGGAGCACTGAAGCTTTCTTT. It translates to CASREGSTEAFF.

The chain uses TRBV7-9 and TRBJ1-2, with D uncertain. Trimming shortened V by 4 bases and J by 8 bases, and 17 bases separated the two germline ends. The CDR3 covers 14 residues. CDR1 and CDR2 (germline): SEHNR, FQNEAQ (reference sequence). The CDR3 protein is CASSSSRESGGYTF. CDR3 DNA: TGTGCCAGCAGCTCCTCCCGCGAGTCGGGGGGCTACACCTTC.

The genes are TRBV9 and TRBJ2-7, with 12 bases fitting TRBD2. The CDR3 sequence is 14 residues long. Losses at the gene ends were 5 bases for V and 7 bases for J; bases not matched to a gene: 7. Germline V gene data show CDR1 as SGDLS and CDR2 as YYNGEE. DNA for the CDR3: TGTGCCAGCAGTTCTACCGGGACTAGCGGGGAGCAGTACTTC. Protein: CASSSTGTSGEQYF.

Written as DNA, the CDR3 is TGTGCCAGCAGCCCAAACCCGGACAGGGCAGCCTATGGCTACACCTTC. Residues: CASSPNPDRAAYGYTF. V is TRBV7-9 and J is TRBJ1-2; 8 bases fit TRBD1. The CDR3 covers 16 residues. V dropped 5 bases and J dropped 4; count of bases not matched to a gene: 12. Germline CDR1 reads SEHNR; CDR2 reads FQNEAQ (reference sequence).

The chain links TRBV19 to TRBJ2-3; D remains ambiguous. Deletions cut 1 base from V and 1 base from J, with 9 bases between. Looked up from germline, CDR1 is LNHDA and CDR2 is SQIVND (reference sequence). CDR3 length equals 15 residues. This CDR3 is CASSIAIFRTDTQYF. In DNA, the CDR3 is TGTGCCAGTAGTATAGCCATTTTCCGCACAGATACGCAGTATTTT. The variable domain in full, with the rest retrieved from reference TRBV19 and TRBJ2-3, is DGGITQSPKYLFRKEGQNVTLSCEQNLNHDAMYWYRQDPGQGLRLIYYSQIVNDFQKGDIAEGYSVSREKKESFPLTVTSAQKNPTAFYLCASSIAIFRTDTQYFGPGTRLTVL.

V and J are TRBV7-2 and TRBJ1-6, with TRBD1 identical over 11 bases. Germline loops: CDR1 SGHTA, CDR2 FQGNSA. V was clipped by 5 bases and J by 9 bases; unmatched bases: 9. The CDR3 is 16 residues long. The CDR3 is CASSRTAGTGGSPLHF. Written as DNA, the CDR3 is TGTGCCAGCAGCAGAACCGCCGGGACAGGGGGTTCACCCCTCCACTTT.